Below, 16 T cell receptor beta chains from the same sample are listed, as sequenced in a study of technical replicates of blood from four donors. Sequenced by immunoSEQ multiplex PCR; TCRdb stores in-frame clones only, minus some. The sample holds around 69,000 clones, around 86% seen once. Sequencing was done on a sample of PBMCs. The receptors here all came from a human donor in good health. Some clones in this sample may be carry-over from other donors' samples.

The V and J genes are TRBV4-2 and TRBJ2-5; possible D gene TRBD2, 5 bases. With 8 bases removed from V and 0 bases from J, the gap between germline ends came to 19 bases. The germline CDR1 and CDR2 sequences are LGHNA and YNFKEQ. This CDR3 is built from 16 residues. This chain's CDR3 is CASGAVGWENQETQYF. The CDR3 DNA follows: TGTGCCAGCGGCGCGGTGGGATGGGAGAACCAAGAGACCCAGTACTTC.

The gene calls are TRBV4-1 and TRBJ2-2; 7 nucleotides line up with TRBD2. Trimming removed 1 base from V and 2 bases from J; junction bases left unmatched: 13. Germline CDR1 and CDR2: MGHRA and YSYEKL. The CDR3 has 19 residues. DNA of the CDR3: TGCGCCAGCAGCCAAGGTTCGGGAGGCGGGAGCAAAAACACCGGGGAGCTGTTTTTT. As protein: CASSQGSGGGSKNTGELFF.

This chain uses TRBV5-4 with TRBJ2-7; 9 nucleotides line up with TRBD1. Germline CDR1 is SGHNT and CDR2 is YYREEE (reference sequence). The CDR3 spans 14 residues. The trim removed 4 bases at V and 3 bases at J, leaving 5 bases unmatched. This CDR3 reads CASSREDRGYEQYF. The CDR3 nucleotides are TGTGCCAGCAGCCGGGAGGACAGGGGCTACGAGCAGTACTTC.

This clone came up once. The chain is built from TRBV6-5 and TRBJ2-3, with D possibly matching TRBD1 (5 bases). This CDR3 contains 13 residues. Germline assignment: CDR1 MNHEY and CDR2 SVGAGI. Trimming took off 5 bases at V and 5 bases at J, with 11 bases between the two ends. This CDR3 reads CASSATELDTQYF. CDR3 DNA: TGTGCCAGCAGTGCGACAGAATTAGATACGCAGTATTTT.

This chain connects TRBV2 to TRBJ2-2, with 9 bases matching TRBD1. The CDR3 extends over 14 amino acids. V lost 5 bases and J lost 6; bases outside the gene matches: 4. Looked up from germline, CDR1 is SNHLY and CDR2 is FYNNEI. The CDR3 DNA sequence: TGTGCCAGCAGTTTACAGGGGGCGCCCGGGGAGCTGTTTTTT. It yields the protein CASSLQGAPGELFF.

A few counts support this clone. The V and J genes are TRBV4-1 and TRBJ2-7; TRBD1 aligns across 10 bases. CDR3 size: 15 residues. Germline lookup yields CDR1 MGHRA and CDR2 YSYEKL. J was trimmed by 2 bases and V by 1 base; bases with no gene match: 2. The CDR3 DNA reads TGCGCCAGCAGCCAAGGGACAGGGGGAACCTACGAGCAGTACTTC. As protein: CASSQGTGGTYEQYF.

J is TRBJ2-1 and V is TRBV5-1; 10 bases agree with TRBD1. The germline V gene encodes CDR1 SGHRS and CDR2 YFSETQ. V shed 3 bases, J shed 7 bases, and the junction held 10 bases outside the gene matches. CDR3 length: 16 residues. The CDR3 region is CASSSLTGGGQNEQFF. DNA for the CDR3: TGCGCCAGCAGCTCCCTGACAGGGGGCGGGCAGAATGAGCAGTTCTTC.

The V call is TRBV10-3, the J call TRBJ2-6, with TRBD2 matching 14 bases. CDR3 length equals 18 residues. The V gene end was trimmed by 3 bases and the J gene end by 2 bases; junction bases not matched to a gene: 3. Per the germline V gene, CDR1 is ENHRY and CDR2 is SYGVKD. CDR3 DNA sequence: TGTGCCATCAGTGATAGGGGACTAGCGGGGGCTGGGGCCAACGTCCTGACTTTC. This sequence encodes CAISDRGLAGAGANVLTF.

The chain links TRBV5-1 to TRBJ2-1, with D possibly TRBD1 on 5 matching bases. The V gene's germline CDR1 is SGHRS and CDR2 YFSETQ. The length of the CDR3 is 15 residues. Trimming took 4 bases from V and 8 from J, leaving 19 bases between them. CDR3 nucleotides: TGCGCCAGCAGCCAAGTGGTGGGGCCTGGGTATGAGCAGTTCTTC. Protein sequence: CASSQVVGPGYEQFF.

CDR3 loop: CASSYSADISYEQYF. The DNA for the CDR3 is TGTGCCAGCAGTTACTCGGCTGACATTTCGTACGAGCAGTACTTC. The chain combines TRBV6-5 with TRBJ2-7; D gene ambiguous. V gave up 0 bases and J gave up 4 bases, with 13 bases separating them. CDR1 MNHEY and CDR2 SVGAGI come from the germline V gene. The CDR3 consists of 15 residues.

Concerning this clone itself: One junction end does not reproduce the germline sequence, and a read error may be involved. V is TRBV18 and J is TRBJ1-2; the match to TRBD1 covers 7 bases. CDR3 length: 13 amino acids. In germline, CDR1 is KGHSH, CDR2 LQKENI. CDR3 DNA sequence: TGTGCCAGCTCCGGGACAGAAATCTATGACTACACCTTC. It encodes CASSGTEIYDYTF. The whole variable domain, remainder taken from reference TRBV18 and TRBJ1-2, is NAGVMQNPRHLVRRRGQEARLRCSPMKGHSHVYWYRQLPEEGLKFMVYLQKENIIDESGMPKERFSAEFPKEGPSILRIQQVVRGDSAAYFCASSGTEIYDYTFGSGTRLTVV.

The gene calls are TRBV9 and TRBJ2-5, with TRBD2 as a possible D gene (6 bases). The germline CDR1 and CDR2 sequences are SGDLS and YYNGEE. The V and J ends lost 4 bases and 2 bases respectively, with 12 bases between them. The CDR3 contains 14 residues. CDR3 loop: CASSTGTPQETQYF. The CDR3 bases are TGTGCCAGCAGCACCGGGACTCCTCAAGAGACCCAGTACTTC.

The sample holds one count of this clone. The CDR3, as DNA: TGTGCCAGCAGTGGCCGAGGGGGACCTAACTATGGCTACACCTTC. This gives the protein CASSGRGGPNYGYTF. The rearrangement links TRBV25-1 to TRBJ1-2; maybe TRBD1 (6 bases). This CDR3 is 15 amino acids long. Germline values: CDR1 MGHDK, CDR2 SYGVNS. Trimming took 4 bases from V and 0 from J, leaving 12 bases between them.

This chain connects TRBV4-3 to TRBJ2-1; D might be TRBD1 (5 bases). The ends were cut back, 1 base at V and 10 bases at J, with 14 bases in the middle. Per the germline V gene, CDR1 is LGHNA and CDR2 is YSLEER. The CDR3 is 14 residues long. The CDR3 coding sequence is TGCGCCAGCAGCCAAGGTGGGGCAAGGTCCGAGCAGTTCTTC. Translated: CASSQGGARSEQFF.

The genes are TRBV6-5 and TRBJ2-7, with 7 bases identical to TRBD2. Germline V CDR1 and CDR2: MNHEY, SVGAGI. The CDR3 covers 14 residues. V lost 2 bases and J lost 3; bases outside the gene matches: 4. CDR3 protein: CASSYGGGRYEQYF. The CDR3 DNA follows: TGTGCCAGCAGTTACGGCGGGGGACGCTACGAGCAGTACTTC.

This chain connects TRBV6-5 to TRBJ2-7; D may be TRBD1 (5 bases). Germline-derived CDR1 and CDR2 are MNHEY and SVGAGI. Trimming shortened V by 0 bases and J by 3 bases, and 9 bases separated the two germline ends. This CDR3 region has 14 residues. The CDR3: CASSYSPGRYEQYF. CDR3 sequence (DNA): TGTGCCAGCAGTTACTCGCCAGGGCGCTACGAGCAGTACTTC.